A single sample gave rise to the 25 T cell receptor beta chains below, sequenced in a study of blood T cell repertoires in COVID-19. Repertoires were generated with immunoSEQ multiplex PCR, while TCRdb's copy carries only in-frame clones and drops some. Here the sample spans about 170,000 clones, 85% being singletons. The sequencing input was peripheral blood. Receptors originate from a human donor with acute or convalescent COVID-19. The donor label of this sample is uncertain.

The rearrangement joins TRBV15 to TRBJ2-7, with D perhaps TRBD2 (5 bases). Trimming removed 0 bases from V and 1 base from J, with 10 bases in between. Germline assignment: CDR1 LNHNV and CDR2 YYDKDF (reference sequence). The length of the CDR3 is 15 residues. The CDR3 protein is CATSRDPPGSYEQYF. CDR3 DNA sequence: TGTGCCACCAGCAGAGATCCCCCGGGGTCCTACGAGCAGTACTTC. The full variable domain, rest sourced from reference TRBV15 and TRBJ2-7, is DAMVIQNPRYQVTQFGKPVTLSCSQTLNHNVMYWYQQKSSQAPKLLFHYYDKDFNNEADTPDNFQSRRPNTSFCFLDIRSPGLGDTAMYLCATSRDPPGSYEQYFGPGTRLTVT.

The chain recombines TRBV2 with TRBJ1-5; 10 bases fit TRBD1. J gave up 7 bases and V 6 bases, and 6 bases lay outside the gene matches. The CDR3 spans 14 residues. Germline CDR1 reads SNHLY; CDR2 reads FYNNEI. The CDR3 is CASSGTGDWQPQHF. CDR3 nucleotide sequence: TGTGCCAGCAGCGGGACAGGGGATTGGCAGCCCCAGCATTTT.

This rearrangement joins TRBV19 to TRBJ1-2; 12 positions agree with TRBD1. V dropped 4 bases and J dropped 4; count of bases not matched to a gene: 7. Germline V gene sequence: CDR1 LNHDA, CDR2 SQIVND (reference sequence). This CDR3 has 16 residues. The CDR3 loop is CASSRPGTGGVYGYTF. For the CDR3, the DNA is TGTGCCAGTAGTAGACCCGGGACAGGGGGCGTCTATGGCTACACCTTC.

CDR3 DNA: TGTGCCAGCAGCCCCAGGGAAGACAATGGCTACACCTTC. Residues: CASSPREDNGYTF. The rearrangement joins TRBV5-4 to TRBJ1-2; tentatively, D is TRBD1 (5 bases). The CDR3 sequence is 13 residues long. V lost 4 bases and J lost 6, with 13 bases in between. CDR1 is SGHNT and CDR2 is YYREEE in the germline V gene (reference sequence).

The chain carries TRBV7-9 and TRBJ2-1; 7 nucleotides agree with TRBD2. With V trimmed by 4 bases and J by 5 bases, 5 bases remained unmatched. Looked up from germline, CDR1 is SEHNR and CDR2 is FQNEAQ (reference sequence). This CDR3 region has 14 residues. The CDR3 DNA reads TGTGCCAGCAGCTGGGGGGGTCTAAACAATGAGCAGTTCTTC. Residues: CASSWGGLNNEQFF.

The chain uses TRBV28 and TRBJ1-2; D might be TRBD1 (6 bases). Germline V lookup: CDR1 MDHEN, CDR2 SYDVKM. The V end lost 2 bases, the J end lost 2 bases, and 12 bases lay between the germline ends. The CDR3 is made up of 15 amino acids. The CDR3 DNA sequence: TGTGCCAGCAGTTTAAGGGGGACACGGAACTATGGCTACACCTTC. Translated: CASSLRGTRNYGYTF.

This CDR3 is CASSSSGAVYNEQFF. Here the CDR3 DNA reads TGTGCCAGCAGTAGCAGCGGGGCCGTCTACAATGAGCAGTTCTTC. The rearrangement links TRBV2 to TRBJ2-1, with 7 bases identical to TRBD2. CDR1 and CDR2 (germline): SNHLY, FYNNEI. This CDR3 region has 15 residues. Trimming took 5 bases from V and 3 from J; bases not matched to a gene: 7.

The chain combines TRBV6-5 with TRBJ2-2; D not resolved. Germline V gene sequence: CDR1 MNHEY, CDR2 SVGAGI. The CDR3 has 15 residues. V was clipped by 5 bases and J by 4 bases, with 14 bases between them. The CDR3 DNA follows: TGTGCCAGCAGTCTGTTCCCCACTTTCACCGGGGAGCTGTTTTTT. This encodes CASSLFPTFTGELFF.

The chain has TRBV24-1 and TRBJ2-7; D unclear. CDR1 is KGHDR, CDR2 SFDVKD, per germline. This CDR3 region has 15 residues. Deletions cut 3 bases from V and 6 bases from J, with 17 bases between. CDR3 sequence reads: CATSDSRRTAGEQYF. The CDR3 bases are TGTGCCACCAGTGATAGCAGGCGAACCGCTGGCGAGCAGTACTTC.

The DNA for the CDR3 is TGCAGCGTTCAAACAGGGAACAATCAGCCCCAGCATTTT. As protein: CSVQTGNNQPQHF. The rearrangement links TRBV29-1 to TRBJ1-5; TRBD1 is a possible D gene (6 bases). Germline-derived CDR1 and CDR2 are SQVTM and ANQGSEA. CDR3 length: 13 residues. With 5 bases removed from V and 3 bases from J, the gap between germline ends came to 11 bases.

Here the CDR3 DNA reads TGTGCCAGCAGCCCCGGTCATAGCAATCAGCCCCAGCATTTT. This gives the protein CASSPGHSNQPQHF. This sequence joins TRBV3-1 (or the pseudogene TRBV3-2) and TRBJ1-5; D not resolved. This CDR3 has 14 residues. Germline V gene sequence: CDR1 LGHDT, CDR2 YNNKEL (reference sequence). Trimming stripped 4 bases from V and 0 bases from J, with 7 bases between.

The CDR3 loop is CASSYPGSAEAFF. The CDR3 DNA follows: TGTGCCAGCAGTTACCCGGGGTCCGCTGAAGCTTTCTTT. This rearrangement joins TRBV6-5 to TRBJ1-1; D is undetermined. This CDR3 has 13 amino acids. Germline CDR1 reads MNHEY; CDR2 reads SVGAGI. V shed 2 bases and J shed 6 bases, with 10 bases lying between them.

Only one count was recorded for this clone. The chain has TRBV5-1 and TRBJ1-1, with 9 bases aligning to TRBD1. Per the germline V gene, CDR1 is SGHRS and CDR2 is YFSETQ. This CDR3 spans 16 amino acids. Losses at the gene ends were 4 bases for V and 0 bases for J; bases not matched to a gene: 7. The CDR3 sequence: CASSPGQGSMNTEAFF. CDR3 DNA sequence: TGCGCCAGCAGCCCCGGACAGGGGTCGATGAACACTGAAGCTTTCTTT.

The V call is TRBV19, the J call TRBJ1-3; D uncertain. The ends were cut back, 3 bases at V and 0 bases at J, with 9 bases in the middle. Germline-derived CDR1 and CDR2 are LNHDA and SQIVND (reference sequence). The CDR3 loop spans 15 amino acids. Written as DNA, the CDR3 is TGTGCCAGTAGTATCGCGGCATTCTCTGGAAACACCATATATTTT. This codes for CASSIAAFSGNTIYF. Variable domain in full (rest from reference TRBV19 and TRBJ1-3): DGGITQSPKYLFRKEGQNVTLSCEQNLNHDAMYWYRQDPGQGLRLIYYSQIVNDFQKGDIAEGYSVSREKKESFPLTVTSAQKNPTAFYLCASSIAAFSGNTIYFGEGSWLTVV.

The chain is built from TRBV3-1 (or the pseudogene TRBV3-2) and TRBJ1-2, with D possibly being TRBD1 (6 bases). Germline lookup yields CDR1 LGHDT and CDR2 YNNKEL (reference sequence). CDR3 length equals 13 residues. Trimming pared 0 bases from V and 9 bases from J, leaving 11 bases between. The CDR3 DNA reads TGTGCCAGCAGCCAAGACAGGGGTGGTAGCTACACCTTC. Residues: CASSQDRGGSYTF.

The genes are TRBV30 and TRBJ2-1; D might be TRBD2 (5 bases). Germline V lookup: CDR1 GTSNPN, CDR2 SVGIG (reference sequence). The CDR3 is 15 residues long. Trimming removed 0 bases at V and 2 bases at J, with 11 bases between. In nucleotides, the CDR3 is TGTGCCTGGAGTGTCCCGGGGTTGCCCTACAATGAGCAGTTCTTC. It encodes CAWSVPGLPYNEQFF.

CDR3 region: CASSIGASRAYNEQFF. CDR3 sequence (DNA): TGTGCCAGTAGTATAGGGGCCAGCAGGGCCTACAATGAGCAGTTCTTC. The gene calls are TRBV19 and TRBJ2-1, with TRBD1 as a possible D gene (5 bases). Germline-derived CDR1 and CDR2 are LNHDA and SQIVND (reference sequence). This CDR3 has 16 amino acids. V was trimmed by 1 base and J by 2 bases, leaving 12 bases between them.

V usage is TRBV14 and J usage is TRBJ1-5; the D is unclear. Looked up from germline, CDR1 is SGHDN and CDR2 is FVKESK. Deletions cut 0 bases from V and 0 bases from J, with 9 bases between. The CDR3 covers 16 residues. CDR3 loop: CASSQDAEYSNQPQHF. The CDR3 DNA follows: TGTGCCAGCAGCCAAGACGCGGAATATAGCAATCAGCCCCAGCATTTT.

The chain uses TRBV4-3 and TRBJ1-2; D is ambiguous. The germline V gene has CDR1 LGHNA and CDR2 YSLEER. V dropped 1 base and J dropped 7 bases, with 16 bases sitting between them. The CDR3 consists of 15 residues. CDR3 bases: TGCGCCAGCAGCCAAGGGTTCCCTTCGGGGTTTGGCTACACCTTC. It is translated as CASSQGFPSGFGYTF.

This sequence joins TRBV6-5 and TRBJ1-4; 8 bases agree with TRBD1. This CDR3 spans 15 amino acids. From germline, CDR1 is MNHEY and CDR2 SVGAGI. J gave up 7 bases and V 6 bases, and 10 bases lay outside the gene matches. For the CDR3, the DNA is TGTGCCAGCAGGCCCTGGACAGGGAGGAGTGAAAAACTGTTTTTT. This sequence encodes CASRPWTGRSEKLFF.

The CDR3 nucleotides read TGTGCCAGCAGCTTGGCTCCCAGGGCCTCTGGAAACACCATATATTTT. Protein product: CASSLAPRASGNTIYF. This rearrangement joins TRBV5-6 to TRBJ1-3; D possibly corresponds to TRBD1 (5 bases). The CDR3 is 16 residues long. V was cut by 0 bases and J by 0 bases, with 10 bases left in between. Looked up from germline, CDR1 is SGHDT and CDR2 is YYEEEE. The whole variable domain, filled in from reference TRBV5-6 and TRBJ1-3, reads DAGVTQSPTHLIKTRGQQVTLRCSPKSGHDTVSWYQQALGQGPQFIFQYYEEEERQRGNFPDRFSGHQFPNYSSELNVNALLLGDSALYLCASSLAPRASGNTIYFGEGSWLTVV.

The CDR3 loop reads CASSIRTGSETQYF. The CDR3 nucleotides read TGTGCCAGCAGCATCAGGACAGGGTCGGAGACCCAGTACTTC. This chain uses TRBV7-2 with TRBJ2-5; 8 bases match TRBD1. Looked up from germline, CDR1 is SGHTA and CDR2 is FQGNSA. V shed 5 bases and J 5 bases; nucleotides not matched to a gene: 7. The CDR3 totals 14 residues.

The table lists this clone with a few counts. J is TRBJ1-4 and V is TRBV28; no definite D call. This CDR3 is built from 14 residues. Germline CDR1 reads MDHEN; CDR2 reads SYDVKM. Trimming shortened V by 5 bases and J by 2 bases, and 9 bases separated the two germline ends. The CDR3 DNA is TGTGCCAGCAGTATGCACGGGACTAATGAAAAACTGTTTTTT. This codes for CASSMHGTNEKLFF.

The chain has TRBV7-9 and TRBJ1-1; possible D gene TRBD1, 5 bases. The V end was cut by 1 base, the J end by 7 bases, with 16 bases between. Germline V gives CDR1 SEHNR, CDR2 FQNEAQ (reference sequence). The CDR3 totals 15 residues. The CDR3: CASSLEGAGKVEAFF. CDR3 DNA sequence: TGTGCCAGCAGCTTAGAAGGGGCAGGGAAAGTTGAAGCTTTCTTT. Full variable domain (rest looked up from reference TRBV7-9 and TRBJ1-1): DTGVSQNPRHKITKRGQNVTFRCDPISEHNRLYWYRQTLGQGPEFLTYFQNEAQLEKSRLLSDRFSAERPKGSFSTLEIQRTEQGDSAMYLCASSLEGAGKVEAFFGQGTRLTVV.

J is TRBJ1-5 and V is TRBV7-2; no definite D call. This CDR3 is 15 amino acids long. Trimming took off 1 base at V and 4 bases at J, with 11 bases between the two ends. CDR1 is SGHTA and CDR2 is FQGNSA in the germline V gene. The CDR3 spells CASSLGRGWNQPQHF. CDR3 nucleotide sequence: TGTGCCAGCAGCTTAGGTCGGGGTTGGAATCAGCCCCAGCATTTT. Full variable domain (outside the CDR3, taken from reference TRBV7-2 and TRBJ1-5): GAGVSQSPSNKVTEKGKDVELRCDPISGHTALYWYRQSLGQGLEFLIYFQGNSAPDKSGLPSDRFSAERTGGSVSTLTIQRTQQEDSAVYLCASSLGRGWNQPQHFGDGTRLSIL.